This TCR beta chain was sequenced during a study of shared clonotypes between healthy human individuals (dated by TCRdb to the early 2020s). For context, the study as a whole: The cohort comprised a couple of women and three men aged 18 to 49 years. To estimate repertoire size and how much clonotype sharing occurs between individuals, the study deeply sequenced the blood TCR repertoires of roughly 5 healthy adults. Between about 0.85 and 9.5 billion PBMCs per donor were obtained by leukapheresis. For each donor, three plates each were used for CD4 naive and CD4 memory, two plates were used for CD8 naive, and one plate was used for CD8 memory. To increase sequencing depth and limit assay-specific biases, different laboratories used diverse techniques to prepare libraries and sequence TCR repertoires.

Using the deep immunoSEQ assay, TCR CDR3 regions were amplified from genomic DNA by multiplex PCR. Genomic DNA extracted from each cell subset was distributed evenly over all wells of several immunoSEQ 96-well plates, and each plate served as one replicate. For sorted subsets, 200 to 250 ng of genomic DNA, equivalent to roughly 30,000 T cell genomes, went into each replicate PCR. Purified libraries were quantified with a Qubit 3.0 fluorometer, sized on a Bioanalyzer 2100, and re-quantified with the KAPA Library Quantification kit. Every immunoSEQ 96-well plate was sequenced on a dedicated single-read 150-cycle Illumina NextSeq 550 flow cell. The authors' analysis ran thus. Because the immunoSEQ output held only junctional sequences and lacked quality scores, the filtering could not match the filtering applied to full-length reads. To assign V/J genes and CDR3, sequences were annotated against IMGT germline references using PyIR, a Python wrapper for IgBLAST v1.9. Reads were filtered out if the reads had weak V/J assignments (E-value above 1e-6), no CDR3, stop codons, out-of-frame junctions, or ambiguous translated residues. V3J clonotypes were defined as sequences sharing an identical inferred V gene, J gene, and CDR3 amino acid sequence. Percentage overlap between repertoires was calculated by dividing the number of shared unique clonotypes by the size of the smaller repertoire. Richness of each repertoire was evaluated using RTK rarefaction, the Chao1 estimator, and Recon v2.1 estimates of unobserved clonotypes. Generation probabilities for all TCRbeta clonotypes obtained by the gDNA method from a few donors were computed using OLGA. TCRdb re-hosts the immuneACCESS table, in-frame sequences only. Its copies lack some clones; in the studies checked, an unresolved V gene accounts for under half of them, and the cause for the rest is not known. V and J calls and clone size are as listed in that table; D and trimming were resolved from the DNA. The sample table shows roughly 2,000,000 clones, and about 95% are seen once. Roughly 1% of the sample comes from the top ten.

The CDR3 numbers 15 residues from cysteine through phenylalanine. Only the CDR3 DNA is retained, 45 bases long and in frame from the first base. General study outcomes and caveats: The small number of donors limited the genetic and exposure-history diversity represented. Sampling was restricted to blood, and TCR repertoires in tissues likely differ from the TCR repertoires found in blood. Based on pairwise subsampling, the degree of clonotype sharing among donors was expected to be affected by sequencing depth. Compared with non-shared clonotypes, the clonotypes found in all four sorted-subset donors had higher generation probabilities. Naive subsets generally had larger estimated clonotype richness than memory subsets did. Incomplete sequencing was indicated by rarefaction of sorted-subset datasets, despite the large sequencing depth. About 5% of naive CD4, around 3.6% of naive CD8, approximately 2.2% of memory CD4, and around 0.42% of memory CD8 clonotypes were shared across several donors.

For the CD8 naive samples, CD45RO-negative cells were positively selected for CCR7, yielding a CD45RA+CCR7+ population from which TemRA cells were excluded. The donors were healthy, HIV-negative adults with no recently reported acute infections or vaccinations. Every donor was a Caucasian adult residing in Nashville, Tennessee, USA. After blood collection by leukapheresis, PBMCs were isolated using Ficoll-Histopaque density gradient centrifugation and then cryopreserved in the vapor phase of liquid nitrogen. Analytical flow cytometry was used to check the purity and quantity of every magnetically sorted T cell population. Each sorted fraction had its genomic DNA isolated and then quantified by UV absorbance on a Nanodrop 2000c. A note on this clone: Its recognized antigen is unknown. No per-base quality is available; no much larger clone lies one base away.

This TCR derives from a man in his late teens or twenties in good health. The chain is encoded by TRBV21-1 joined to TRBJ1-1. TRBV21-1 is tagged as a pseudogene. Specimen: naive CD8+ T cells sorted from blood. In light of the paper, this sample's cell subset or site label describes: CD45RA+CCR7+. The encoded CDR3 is CASSPTPPLNTEAFF. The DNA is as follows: TGTGCCAGCAGCCCTACACCGCCGTTGAACACTGAAGCTTTCTTT.